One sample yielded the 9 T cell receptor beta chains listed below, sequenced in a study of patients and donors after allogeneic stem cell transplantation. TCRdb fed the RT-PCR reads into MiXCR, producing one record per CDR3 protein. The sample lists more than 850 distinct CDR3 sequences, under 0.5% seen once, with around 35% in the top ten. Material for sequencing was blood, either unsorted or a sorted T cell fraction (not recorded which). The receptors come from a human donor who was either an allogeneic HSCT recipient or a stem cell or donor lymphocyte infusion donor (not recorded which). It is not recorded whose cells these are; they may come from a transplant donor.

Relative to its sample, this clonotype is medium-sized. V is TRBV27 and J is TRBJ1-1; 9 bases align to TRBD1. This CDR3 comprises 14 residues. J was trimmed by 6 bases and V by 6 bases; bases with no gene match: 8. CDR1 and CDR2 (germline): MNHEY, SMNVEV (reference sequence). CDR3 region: CASRWGQGNAEAFF. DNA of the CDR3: TGTGCCAGCAGGTGGGGACAGGGTAACGCTGAAGCTTTCTTT.

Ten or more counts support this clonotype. CDR3 region: CAIAGGRSYNEQFF. CDR3 nucleotide sequence: TGTGCCATCGCAGGGGGCCGGTCCTACAATGAGCAGTTCTTC. This sequence joins TRBV24-1 and TRBJ2-1, with 8 bases aligning to TRBD1. Unmatched junction bases numbered 6, after V lost 11 bases and J lost 1 base. The germline V gene encodes CDR1 KGHDR and CDR2 SFDVKD. This CDR3 comprises 14 residues.

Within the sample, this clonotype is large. DNA for the CDR3: TGTGCCAGCAGTTACTCTGCGGGAGCAGACGAGCAGTACTTC. Amino acid sequence: CASSYSAGADEQYF. The chain employs TRBV6-2 or TRBV6-3 and TRBJ2-7, with 7 bases aligning to TRBD2. CDR3 length equals 14 residues. Germline V gene lookup returns CDR1 MNHEY and CDR2 SVGEGT. V shed 0 bases, J shed 5 bases, and the junction held 4 bases outside the gene matches.

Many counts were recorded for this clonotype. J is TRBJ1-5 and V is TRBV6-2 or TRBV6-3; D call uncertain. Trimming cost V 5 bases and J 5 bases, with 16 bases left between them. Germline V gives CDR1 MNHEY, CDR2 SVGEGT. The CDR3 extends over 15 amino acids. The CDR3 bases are TGTGCCAGCAGTACCCCGGCGAGGGCGGATCAGCCCCAGCATTTT. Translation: CASSTPARADQPQHF.

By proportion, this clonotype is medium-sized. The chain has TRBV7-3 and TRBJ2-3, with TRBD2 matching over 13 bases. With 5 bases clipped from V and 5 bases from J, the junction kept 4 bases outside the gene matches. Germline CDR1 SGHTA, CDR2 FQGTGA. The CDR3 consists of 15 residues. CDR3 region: CASSPGLAGRDTQYF. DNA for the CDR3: TGTGCCAGCAGCCCGGGACTAGCGGGACGAGATACGCAGTATTTT.

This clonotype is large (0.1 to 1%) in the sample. The CDR3 loop is CASSSQLGSGNTIYF. In nucleotides, the CDR3 is TGTGCCAGCAGCTCGCAATTGGGCTCTGGAAACACCATATATTTT. This chain joins TRBV7-2 and TRBJ1-3, with D unclear. The germline CDR1 and CDR2 sequences are SGHTA and FQGNSA. Trimming stripped 4 bases from V and 0 bases from J, with 10 bases between. The CDR3 length is 15 residues.

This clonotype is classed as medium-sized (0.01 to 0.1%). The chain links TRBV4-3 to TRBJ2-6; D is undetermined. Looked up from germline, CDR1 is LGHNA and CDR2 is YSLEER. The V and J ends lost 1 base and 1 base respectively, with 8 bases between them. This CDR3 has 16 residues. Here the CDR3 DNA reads TGCGCCAGCAGCCAAGTGGAAGGGTCTGGGGCCAACGTCCTGACTTTC. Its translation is CASSQVEGSGANVLTF.

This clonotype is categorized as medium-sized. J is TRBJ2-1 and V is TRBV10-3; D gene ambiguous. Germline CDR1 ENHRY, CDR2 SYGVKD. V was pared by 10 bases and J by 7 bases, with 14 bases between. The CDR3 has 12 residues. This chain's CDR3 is CATETGRNEQFF. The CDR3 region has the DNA TGTGCCACTGAGACCGGTAGGAATGAGCAGTTCTTC.

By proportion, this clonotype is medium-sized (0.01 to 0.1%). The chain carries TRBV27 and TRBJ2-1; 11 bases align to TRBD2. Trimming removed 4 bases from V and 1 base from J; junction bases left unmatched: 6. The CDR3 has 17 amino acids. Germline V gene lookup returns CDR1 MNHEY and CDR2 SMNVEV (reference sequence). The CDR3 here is CASSSLTSGKSYNEQFF. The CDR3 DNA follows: TGTGCCAGCAGTTCCCTGACTAGCGGGAAATCCTACAATGAGCAGTTCTTC.